The subject of this entry is one T cell receptor beta chain. Only in-frame clones appear in the TCRdb table, and some are missing; sequencing was by immunoSEQ multiplex PCR. The table shows roughly 440,000 clones, with more than 70% occurring only once. This sample was included in a study of blood T cell repertoires in COVID-19. Study overall: Sites in the United States, Italy and Spain provided acute and convalescent COVID-19 samples.

CDR1 is KGHSH and CDR2 is LQKENI in the germline V gene. V lost 4 bases and J 2 bases, leaving 20 bases between the germline ends. This CDR3 comprises 18 residues. The sequenced sample consisted of peripheral blood. The receptor's source is a woman aged 45-59 years with COVID-19, enrolled during active disease. The chain is built from TRBV18 and TRBJ1-4, with D unresolved. The CDR3 nucleotides read TGTGCCAGCTCACAGACCGTCGTTGGGCGCGGGACTAATGAAAAACTGTTTTTT. It encodes CASSQTVVGRGTNEKLFF. Variable domain in full (rest from reference TRBV18 and TRBJ1-4): NAGVMQNPRHLVRRRGQEARLRCSPMKGHSHVYWYRQLPEEGLKFMVYLQKENIIDESGMPKERFSAEFPKEGPSILRIQQVVRGDSAAYFCASSQTVVGRGTNEKLFFGSGTQLSVL.